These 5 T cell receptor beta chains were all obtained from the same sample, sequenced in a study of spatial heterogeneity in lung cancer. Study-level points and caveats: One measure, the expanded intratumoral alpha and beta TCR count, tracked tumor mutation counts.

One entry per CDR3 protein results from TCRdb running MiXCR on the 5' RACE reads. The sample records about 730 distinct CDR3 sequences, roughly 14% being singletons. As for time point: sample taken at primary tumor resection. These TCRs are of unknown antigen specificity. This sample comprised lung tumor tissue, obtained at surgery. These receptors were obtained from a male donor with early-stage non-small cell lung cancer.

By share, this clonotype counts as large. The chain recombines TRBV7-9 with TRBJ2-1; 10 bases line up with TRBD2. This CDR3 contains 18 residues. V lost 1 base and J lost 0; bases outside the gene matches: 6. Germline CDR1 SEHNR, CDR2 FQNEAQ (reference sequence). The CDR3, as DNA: TGTGCCAGCAGCTTAGGTAGGACTAGCGGTAGCTCCTACAATGAGCAGTTCTTC. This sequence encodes CASSLGRTSGSSYNEQFF.

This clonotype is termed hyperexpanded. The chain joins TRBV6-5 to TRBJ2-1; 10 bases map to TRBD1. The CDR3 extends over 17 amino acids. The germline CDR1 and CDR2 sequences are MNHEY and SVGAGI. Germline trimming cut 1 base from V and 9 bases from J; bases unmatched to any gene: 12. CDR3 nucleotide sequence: TGTGCCAGCAGTTACTATAGAGGGGACAGGGGAGACGGTGAGCAGTTCTTC. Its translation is CASSYYRGDRGDGEQFF.

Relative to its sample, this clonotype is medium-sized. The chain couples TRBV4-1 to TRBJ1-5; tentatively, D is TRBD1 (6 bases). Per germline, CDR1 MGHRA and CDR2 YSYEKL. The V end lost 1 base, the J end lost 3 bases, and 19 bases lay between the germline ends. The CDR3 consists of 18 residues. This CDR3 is CASSQVGRGAYDNQPQHF. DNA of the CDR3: TGCGCCAGCAGCCAAGTAGGAAGGGGGGCCTATGACAATCAGCCCCAGCATTTT.

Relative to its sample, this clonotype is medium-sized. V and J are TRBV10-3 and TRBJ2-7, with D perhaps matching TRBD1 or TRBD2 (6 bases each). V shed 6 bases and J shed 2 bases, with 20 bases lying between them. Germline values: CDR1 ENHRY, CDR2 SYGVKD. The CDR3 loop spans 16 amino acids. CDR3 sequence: CAIRDSTGTGTYEQYF. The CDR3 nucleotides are TGTGCCATCAGGGACAGTACCGGGACTGGCACCTACGAGCAGTACTTC.

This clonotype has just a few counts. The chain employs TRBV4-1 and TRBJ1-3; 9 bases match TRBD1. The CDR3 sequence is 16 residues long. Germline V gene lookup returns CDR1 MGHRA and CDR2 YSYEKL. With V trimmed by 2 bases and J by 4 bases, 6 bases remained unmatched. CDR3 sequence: CASSQLTGGAGNTIYF. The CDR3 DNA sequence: TGCGCCAGCAGCCAACTAACAGGGGGCGCCGGAAACACCATATATTTT.